These 14 T cell receptor beta chains originate from one sample sequenced in a study of CD8+ T cells in alopecia areata. TCR sequencing used cDNA made by reverse transcription of extracted RNA. Using immunoSEQ multiplex PCR, the repertoire was profiled, and TCRdb retains in-frame clones only, with some absent. This sample has 100,000 to 150,000 clones, with around 45% found just once. The sample comprised NKG2D-low CD8+ T cells sorted from blood. The receptors shown here come from a human donor with alopecia areata.

This clone was observed a few times. The chain combines TRBV29-1 with TRBJ2-5; TRBD2 might be the D (7 bases). CDR1 and CDR2 from the germline V gene are SQVTM and ANQGSEA. Trimming cost V 7 bases and J 1 base, with 16 bases left between them. The CDR3 has 14 amino acids. CDR3 sequence: CSARGALLQETQYF. CDR3 DNA: TGCAGCGCTCGGGGGGCCCTACTCCAAGAGACCCAGTACTTC.

This clone has more than one count but fewer than ten. The chain links TRBV30 to TRBJ2-1; 8 bases line up with TRBD2. The CDR3 extends over 11 amino acids. After removal of 5 bases from V and 13 bases from J, the junction contained 7 bases not matched to a gene. Germline CDR1 reads GTSNPN; CDR2 reads SVGIG (reference sequence). This CDR3 reads CAWVEGTRQFF. The CDR3 bases are TGTGCCTGGGTGGAGGGGACTAGACAGTTCTTC.

On this clone: One junction end does not reproduce the germline sequence, and a read error may be involved. The chain combines TRBV29-1 with TRBJ1-2; 8 bases map to TRBD1. The CDR3 contains 12 residues. In germline, CDR1 is SQVTM, CDR2 ANQGSEA. This chain's CDR3 is CSVVLTGVGLHF. CDR3 nucleotides: TGCAGCGTCGTCCTGACAGGGGTCGGTTTACACTTC.

The table lists this clone with a few counts. The chain has TRBV30 and TRBJ2-2, with a tentative D call TRBD1 (5 bases). The CDR3 is 12 residues long. V lost 3 bases, J lost 6 bases, and 8 bases lay in between. Per germline, CDR1 GTSNPN and CDR2 SVGIG (reference sequence). The CDR3 sequence: CAWRGAAGELFF. The CDR3 nucleotides are TGTGCCTGGAGAGGGGCGGCCGGGGAGCTGTTTTTT.

Only a few counts were recorded for this clone. The chain is built from TRBV28 and TRBJ2-3, with TRBD2 matching over 10 bases. This CDR3 has 14 residues. Looked up from germline, CDR1 is MDHEN and CDR2 is SYDVKM. J was trimmed by 2 bases and V by 10 bases; bases with no gene match: 6. CDR3 in DNA: TGTGCCACCACCCTAGCGGGAGACACAGATACGCAGTATTTT. It codes for CATTLAGDTDTQYF.

This clone was counted a few times. The genes are TRBV28 and TRBJ2-3; D not resolved. V lost 6 bases to trimming and J lost 4 bases, with 11 bases between them. The CDR3 is 13 residues long. Germline V lookup: CDR1 MDHEN, CDR2 SYDVKM. The CDR3 is CASRGIVSDTQYF. CDR3 bases: TGTGCCAGCAGGGGGATTGTCTCAGATACGCAGTATTTT.

The V and J genes are TRBV28 and TRBJ2-5, with unresolved D. The CDR3 runs 14 residues. Trimming left V 4 bases short and J 4 bases short, with 13 bases between. The germline V gene has CDR1 MDHEN and CDR2 SYDVKM. CDR3 coding DNA: TGTGCCAGCAGTTCTCGGAGTTACCGAGAGACCCAGTACTTC. Amino acid sequence: CASSSRSYRETQYF. Variable domain in full (rest from reference TRBV28 and TRBJ2-5): DVKVTQSSRYLVKRTGEKVFLECVQDMDHENMFWYRQDPGLGLRLIYFSYDVKMKEKGDIPEGYSVSREKKERFSLILESASTNQTSMYLCASSSRSYRETQYFGPGTRLLVL.

This clone was seen more than once but under ten times. This chain joins TRBV2 and TRBJ2-3; D is unclear. V dropped 10 bases and J dropped 0 bases, with 11 bases sitting between them. Per the germline V gene, CDR1 is SNHLY and CDR2 is FYNNEI. The CDR3 is 13 amino acids. CDR3 region: CATPSTSTDTQYF. Written as DNA, the CDR3 is TGTGCCACCCCAAGTACTAGCACAGATACGCAGTATTTT. Full variable domain (remainder filled in from reference TRBV2 and TRBJ2-3): EPEVTQTPSHQVTQMGQEVILRCVPISNHLYFYWYRQILGQKVEFLVSFYNNEISEKSEIFDDQFSVERPDGSNFTLKIRSTKLEDSAMYFCATPSTSTDTQYFGPGTRLTVL.

The chain carries TRBV29-1 and TRBJ1-2; D is possibly TRBD1 (5 bases). The V gene's germline CDR1 is SQVTM and CDR2 ANQGSEA. Trimming left V 3 bases short and J 8 bases short, with 13 bases between. The CDR3 consists of 12 residues. The CDR3 sequence: CSVDWQGRGYTF. The DNA of the CDR3 is TGCAGCGTTGACTGGCAGGGTAGAGGCTACACCTTC. Filled out from reference TRBV29-1 and TRBJ1-2, the complete variable domain reads SAVISQKPSRDICQRGTSLTIQCQVDSQVTMMFWYRQQPGQSLTLIATANQGSEATYESGFVIDKFPISRPNLTFSTLTVSNMSPEDSSIYLCSVDWQGRGYTFGSGTRLTVV.

This clone was picked up a small number of times. J is TRBJ2-7 and V is TRBV29-1; no definite D call. Trimming shortened V by 6 bases and J by 7 bases, and 13 bases separated the two germline ends. CDR3 size: 11 residues. Germline V CDR1 and CDR2: SQVTM, ANQGSEA. The CDR3 DNA is TGCAGCGTACGGATTAATGGGGAGCAGTACTTC. Translation gives CSVRINGEQYF.

The chain joins TRBV29-1 to TRBJ1-2; tentative D call: TRBD1 (6 bases). Germline V gives CDR1 SQVTM, CDR2 ANQGSEA. The V and J ends lost 1 base and 5 bases respectively, with 14 bases between them. The CDR3 sequence is 14 residues long. The CDR3 here is CSVEVDSRRYGYTF. Here the CDR3 DNA reads TGCAGCGTTGAAGTGGACAGCCGGCGATATGGCTACACCTTC.

This sequence joins TRBV4-1 and TRBJ2-4; D unresolved. Germline CDR1 reads MGHRA; CDR2 reads YSYEKL. V dropped 0 bases and J dropped 0 bases, with 6 bases sitting between them. The CDR3 is made up of 15 amino acids. CDR3 in amino acids: CASSQEVLAKNIQYF. The CDR3 bases are TGCGCCAGCAGCCAAGAAGTTCTAGCCAAAAACATTCAGTACTTC.

The chain is built from TRBV5-6 and TRBJ2-1; D possibly corresponds to TRBD2 (5 bases). Trimming removed 2 bases at V and 8 bases at J, with 11 bases between. Germline V gives CDR1 SGHDT, CDR2 YYEEEE. The CDR3 runs 13 residues. Here the CDR3 reads CASSFGLDDEQFF. The CDR3 coding sequence is TGTGCCAGCAGCTTCGGACTGGACGATGAGCAGTTCTTC.

This clone was counted between two and nine times. This chain uses TRBV29-1 with TRBJ1-1; TRBD1 might be the D (5 bases). The V gene lost 3 bases and the J gene lost 6 bases, with 17 bases spanning the gap. Germline V gene data show CDR1 as SQVTM and CDR2 as ANQGSEA. The CDR3 spans 14 residues. CDR3 sequence: CSVEGTEDSAEAFF. In DNA, the CDR3 is TGCAGCGTTGAGGGGACGGAGGATAGCGCTGAAGCTTTCTTT. The variable domain in full, with the rest retrieved from reference TRBV29-1 and TRBJ1-1, is SAVISQKPSRDICQRGTSLTIQCQVDSQVTMMFWYRQQPGQSLTLIATANQGSEATYESGFVIDKFPISRPNLTFSTLTVSNMSPEDSSIYLCSVEGTEDSAEAFFGQGTRLTVV.